This TCR beta chain is from a study of blood T cell repertoires in COVID-19 (dated by TCRdb to the early 2020s). About the full investigation: Samples from collaborators originated in the United States, Italy and Spain and spanned both the acute and convalescent phases of COVID-19. The prospective study material was composed of cDNA or gDNA derived from T cells, B-cell-depleted T cells, or PBMCs. The dataset comprised deeply sampled blood TCRbeta repertoires from subjects exposed to, actively infected with, or recovered from COVID-19. The repertoires were released in a freely available public database meant as a resource for research on the immune response to SARS-CoV-2. The samples were drawn from two sources: the first 160 participants of the ongoing ImmuneRACE study, and 950 to 1,500 subjects contributed by 6 global collaborators. Nearly every sample came with metadata listing a de-identified subject ID, COVID-19 status, age in years and sex. HLA class I and class II types, where available, came from metadata supplied by the sample provider rather than from assay-based typing. Results the study describes overall, beyond this receptor: The amount of clinical and demographic metadata varied by source and participant and was provided uncurated.

The CDR3 contains 16 residues, cysteine and phenylalanine counted. CDR3 DNA is the only sequence kept; it has 48 bases, read in frame from the first base. Concerning this clone: Its antigen has not been determined. Base qualities are not at hand, and no much larger clone is one base apart.

TCRbeta CDR3 regions were amplified from genomic DNA by means of the immunoSEQ Assay, a bias-controlled multiplex PCR. The original pipeline was this. The number of nucleated cells in each sample was estimated by amplification of reference gene primers within the assay. Sequence reads were collapsed and filtered to measure the absolute abundance of every unique TCRbeta CDR3 rearrangement. For each sample, productive Simpson clonality was calculated by taking the square root of Simpson's diversity index across productive rearrangements. The immuneACCESS repertoire file appears here via TCRdb, limited to in-frame rearrangements. These files lack a portion of the clones; in checked studies, under half of the deficit traces to unresolved V genes, and the cause of the others is not known. From that table come the V and J calls and clone size; the DNA was used to work out D and trimming. This sample comprises approximately 390,000 clones, approximately 91% of them detected only once. Of the sample, 2% to 2.5% falls within the top ten clones.

Participants in the prospective study were aged about 18 to 95 years, lived in 20 to 30 United States geographic areas, and enrolled through a virtual design. To assign participants to cohorts, the prospective study relied on clinical history that participants themselves reported in a screening survey and a study questionnaire. Mobile phlebotomists in the prospective study collected whole blood, serum and a nasopharyngeal or oropharyngeal swab from every participant. Additional blood draws and questionnaires over a 2-month period could optionally be provided by prospective study participants. Before DNA extraction, blood samples from the prospective study were shipped at room temperature or frozen.

This receptor was identified in a woman between 40 and 55 years old with acute COVID-19. The source material was PBMCs or T cells enriched from blood (not recorded which). The sequence joins TRBV21-1 to TRBJ1-1; TRBD1 is taken as the D call from the table, unchecked against the DNA. TRBV21-1 is marked as a pseudogene. For the CDR3, the sequence is CASSKVSAGQGTEAFF. The DNA sequence follows: TGTGCCAGCAGCAAAGTTTCCGCAGGGCAGGGCACTGAAGCTTTCTTT.